This T cell receptor beta chain was recorded in a study of T-cell memory formation after mild COVID-19. Whole-study findings and limits: Clones that contracted from day 15 to 85 were balanced CD4/CD8, while later expanders leaned CD4+.

Concerning this clonotype itself: Its matching antigen is unknown.

After 5'RACE with constant-segment primers, TCR alpha and TCR beta cDNA libraries carrying sample barcodes and UMIs were obtained. TCRdb fed the 5' RACE reads into MiXCR, producing one record per CDR3 protein. The repertoire holds roughly 350,000 distinct CDR3 sequences, under 30% seen once, with approximately 13% in the top ten. The trim removed 5 bases at V and 5 bases at J, leaving 12 bases unmatched. The CDR3 loop spans 16 amino acids. The germline V gene encodes CDR1 SGHDN and CDR2 FVKESK. V usage is TRBV14 and J usage is TRBJ2-4; 7 positions agree with TRBD1. The sample was PBMCs or a T cell subset sorted from them (not recorded which). This TCR was recovered from an adult woman who had mild COVID-19 (a few samples of this study predate the infection). Cell type and time point are not known. CDR3 nucleotides: TGTGCCAGCAGCGAACAGGGGCCCTTGACCCAAAACATTCAGTACTTC. It codes for CASSEQGPLTQNIQYF. Using reference TRBV14 and TRBJ2-4 for the parts outside the CDR3, the full variable domain is EAGVTQFPSHSVIEKGQTVTLRCDPISGHDNLYWYRRVMGKEIKFLLHFVKESKQDESGMPNNRFLAERTGGTYSTLKVQPAELEDSGVYFCASSEQGPLTQNIQYFGAGTRLSVL.